Below, 27 T cell receptor beta chains from the same sample are listed, as sequenced in a study of long-term antiretroviral therapy in people with HIV. Researchers ran immunoSEQ v3.0 at survey level. Sequencing used immunoSEQ multiplex PCR; TCRdb keeps in-frame clones, though not all of them. Here the sample spans 30,000 to 40,000 clones, around 79% being singletons. The specimen comprised unsorted PBMCs, sampled 3 years after starting antiretroviral therapy. All receptors come from a man aged 45-65 years with HIV.

This chain joins TRBV5-4 and TRBJ2-3; D is tentatively TRBD1 or TRBD2 (5 bases each). This CDR3 is 14 amino acids long. The germline V gene has CDR1 SGHNT and CDR2 YYREEE (reference sequence). V was trimmed by 4 bases and J by 4 bases, leaving 13 bases between them. The CDR3 region has the DNA TGTGCCAGCAGCCTGCCTAGGGGAGCAGATACGCAGTATTTT. Protein: CASSLPRGADTQYF.

The rearrangement links TRBV19 to TRBJ2-7; D not certain. The CDR3 has 13 residues. Germline assignment: CDR1 LNHDA and CDR2 SQIVND (reference sequence). V shed 9 bases and J shed 0 bases, with 12 bases lying between them. The CDR3 nucleotides read TGTGCCAGGGGGAACGGAAGCTCCTACGAGCAGTACTTC. Protein sequence: CARGNGSSYEQYF.

This chain uses TRBV19 with TRBJ1-2; 8 bases fit TRBD1. From germline, CDR1 is LNHDA and CDR2 SQIVND (reference sequence). J was trimmed by 4 bases and V by 6 bases; bases with no gene match: 13. The CDR3 consists of 16 residues. As DNA, the CDR3 is TGTGCCAGTAGCCCAGGGACAGGTCGTACCTCCTATGGCTACACCTTC. It encodes CASSPGTGRTSYGYTF.

This chain connects TRBV30 to TRBJ2-7; tentative D call: TRBD2 (5 bases). CDR3 length equals 15 residues. Per germline, CDR1 GTSNPN and CDR2 SVGIG (reference sequence). Trimming took off 0 bases at V and 0 bases at J, with 12 bases between the two ends. In DNA, the CDR3 is TGTGCCTGGAGTGTAGGGAGCCTGCCCTCCTACGAGCAGTACTTC. Translated: CAWSVGSLPSYEQYF.

The chain is built from TRBV10-2 and TRBJ2-1, with D maybe TRBD2 (6 bases). With 3 bases removed from V and 2 bases from J, the gap between germline ends came to 11 bases. Germline-derived CDR1 and CDR2 are WSHSY and SAAADI. The CDR3 totals 15 residues. This CDR3 is CASSESGEPYNEQFF. The CDR3 nucleotides are TGCGCCAGCAGTGAATCGGGGGAACCCTACAATGAGCAGTTCTTC.

V usage is TRBV6-6 and J usage is TRBJ2-3; the match to TRBD2 covers 8 bases. The V segment lost 6 bases and the J segment 3 bases; nucleotides outside the gene matches: 8. Per germline, CDR1 MNHNY and CDR2 SVGAGI (reference sequence). The CDR3 has 15 amino acids. CDR3 protein: CASRSGLAGTDTQYF. The CDR3 region has the DNA TGTGCCAGCAGGAGCGGACTAGCAGGGACAGATACGCAGTATTTT.

V usage is TRBV7-9 and J usage is TRBJ2-1; tentative D call: TRBD2 (5 bases). CDR3 size: 13 residues. The V end lost 5 bases, the J end lost 8 bases, and 13 bases lay between the germline ends. Germline V gives CDR1 SEHNR, CDR2 FQNEAQ (reference sequence). The CDR3 sequence: CASSPPSRDEQFF. CDR3 bases: TGTGCCAGCAGCCCCCCTTCGAGGGATGAGCAGTTCTTC.

The rearrangement joins TRBV2 to TRBJ2-7; no definite D call. The CDR3 has 11 residues. Trimming left V 8 bases short and J 1 base short, with 6 bases between. Germline V gives CDR1 SNHLY, CDR2 FYNNEI. The CDR3 nucleotides read TGTGCCAGCGAAGATTCCTACGAGCAGTACTTC. Its translation is CASEDSYEQYF.

This rearrangement joins TRBV6-1 to TRBJ1-2; the D gene is possibly TRBD1 (5 bases). This CDR3 comprises 15 residues. V dropped 6 bases and J dropped 0 bases, with 14 bases sitting between them. Germline CDR1 reads MNHNS; CDR2 reads SASEGT. CDR3 protein: CASSRTSQTNYGYTF. CDR3 nucleotides: TGTGCCAGCAGCAGGACATCGCAAACTAACTATGGCTACACCTTC.

A few counts support this clone. This chain uses TRBV6-5 with TRBJ2-7; a weak D match, TRBD1 (5 bases). The V gene lost 6 bases and the J gene lost 5 bases, with 14 bases spanning the gap. The germline V gene encodes CDR1 MNHEY and CDR2 SVGAGI. The CDR3 is 13 residues long. In nucleotides, the CDR3 is TGTGCCAGCAGCCTTCCCCAGGGTCACGAGCAGTACTTC. Translated, it gives CASSLPQGHEQYF.

V and J are TRBV28 and TRBJ1-6, with D perhaps TRBD1 (5 bases). The V end was cut by 8 bases, the J end by 9 bases, with 23 bases between. The CDR3 runs 16 residues. Germline CDR1 reads MDHEN; CDR2 reads SYDVKM. The CDR3 nucleotides are TGTGCCAGCCAGCCCTCCGGGACCGCCCTTGGTTCACCCCTCCACTTT. Its protein product is CASQPSGTALGSPLHF. The variable domain in full, with the rest retrieved from reference TRBV28 and TRBJ1-6, is DVKVTQSSRYLVKRTGEKVFLECVQDMDHENMFWYRQDPGLGLRLIYFSYDVKMKEKGDIPEGYSVSREKKERFSLILESASTNQTSMYLCASQPSGTALGSPLHFGNGTRLTVT.

This clone is a singleton in its sample. The CDR3 loop reads CASSPYWSSYNEQFF. The CDR3 nucleotides are TGTGCCAGCAGTCCTTACTGGAGCTCCTACAATGAGCAGTTCTTC. The chain joins TRBV6-6 to TRBJ2-1, with D uncertain. Germline-derived CDR1 and CDR2 are MNHNY and SVGAGI (reference sequence). This CDR3 comprises 15 residues. V lost 5 bases and J lost 0, with 11 bases in between.

This chain uses TRBV9 with TRBJ2-7; D is uncertain. The V end lost 4 bases, the J end lost 7 bases, and 18 bases lay between the germline ends. The germline V gene has CDR1 SGDLS and CDR2 YYNGEE. CDR3 size: 14 residues. The CDR3 DNA is TGTGCCAGCAGCCCCCCAGTAACCCCTTGGGAGCAGTACTTC. Residues: CASSPPVTPWEQYF.

This clone was recorded a few times. The chain recombines TRBV4-3 with TRBJ1-4; TRBD1 matches 7 bases. CDR1 and CDR2 (germline): LGHNA, YSLEER. There are 14 residues in the CDR3. The trim removed 3 bases at V and 3 bases at J, leaving 1 base unmatched. DNA for the CDR3: TGCGCCAGCAGCCACAGGGGGGCTAATGAAAAACTGTTTTTT. This sequence encodes CASSHRGANEKLFF.

This clone was picked up a small number of times. V is TRBV7-2 and J is TRBJ1-5, with D unclear. Germline V lookup: CDR1 SGHTA, CDR2 FQGNSA. The germline V and J ends were trimmed by 2 bases and 5 bases, with 10 bases remaining between them. This CDR3 is 14 amino acids long. CDR3 DNA: TGTGCCAGCAGCTTATATGGGAGAGATCAGCCCCAGCATTTT. Translated: CASSLYGRDQPQHF. Filled out from reference TRBV7-2 and TRBJ1-5, the complete variable domain reads GAGVSQSPSNKVTEKGKDVELRCDPISGHTALYWYRQSLGQGLEFLIYFQGNSAPDKSGLPSDRFSAERTGGSVSTLTIQRTQQEDSAVYLCASSLYGRDQPQHFGDGTRLSIL.

The chain carries TRBV9 and TRBJ1-4; TRBD1 matches 9 bases. The CDR3 runs 17 residues. Germline V gene data show CDR1 as SGDLS and CDR2 as YYNGEE. V shed 0 bases, J shed 4 bases, and the junction held 7 bases outside the gene matches. The DNA for the CDR3 is TGTGCCAGCAGCGTAGGTGGGGGACAGGGAGGTAATGAAAAACTGTTTTTT. Protein product: CASSVGGGQGGNEKLFF. The full variable domain, in which reference TRBV9 and TRBJ1-4 provide the parts outside the CDR3, is DSGVTQTPKHLITATGQRVTLRCSPRSGDLSVYWYQQSLDQGLQFLIQYYNGEERAKGNILERFSAQQFPDLHSELNLSSLELGDSALYFCASSVGGGQGGNEKLFFGSGTQLSVL.

The V and J genes are TRBV10-3 and TRBJ2-1; perhaps D is TRBD1 or TRBD2 (6 bases each). Germline lookup yields CDR1 ENHRY and CDR2 SYGVKD. This CDR3 has 12 residues. V was shortened by 8 bases and J by 8 bases, with 13 bases between the two germline ends. The CDR3 here is CAISSRGHEQFF. CDR3 bases: TGTGCCATCTCCAGCCGGGGGCATGAGCAGTTCTTC.

This CDR3 is CASSLAGRLSGETQYF. The DNA for the CDR3 is TGTGCCAGTAGCCTAGCGGGACGCTTATCGGGAGAGACCCAGTACTTC. The chain recombines TRBV19 with TRBJ2-5; 9 bases are shared with TRBD2. J was trimmed by 4 bases and V by 6 bases; bases with no gene match: 12. This CDR3 contains 16 residues. Looked up from germline, CDR1 is LNHDA and CDR2 is SQIVND (reference sequence).

This chain uses TRBV7-2 with TRBJ2-5; 13 nucleotides match TRBD2. The V gene's germline CDR1 is SGHTA and CDR2 FQGNSA. Trimming took 1 base from V and 5 from J; bases not matched to a gene: 1. This CDR3 has 15 amino acids. The CDR3 DNA reads as TGTGCCAGCAGCTTAGGACTAGCGGGGGGCGAGACCCAGTACTTC. Translation: CASSLGLAGGETQYF.

The rearrangement joins TRBV11-2 to TRBJ1-1; 7 bases line up with TRBD1. V shed 3 bases, J shed 4 bases, and the junction held 2 bases outside the gene matches. The CDR3 has 13 amino acids. Germline V lookup: CDR1 SGHAT, CDR2 FQNNGV. The CDR3 bases are TGTGCCAGCAGCTTTTCAGGGGGCACTGAAGCTTTCTTT. Its protein product is CASSFSGGTEAFF.

The chain is built from TRBV28 and TRBJ1-2; 7 bases map to TRBD1. The V gene's germline CDR1 is MDHEN and CDR2 SYDVKM. Trimming removed 4 bases from V and 4 bases from J; junction bases left unmatched: 3. The CDR3 covers 13 residues. As DNA, the CDR3 is TGTGCCAGCAGTTGGGACAGCGGCTATGGCTACACCTTC. Protein product: CASSWDSGYGYTF.

The gene calls are TRBV7-2 and TRBJ2-7, with TRBD1 as a possible D gene (6 bases). V was trimmed by 6 bases and J by 2 bases, leaving 20 bases between them. Per the germline V gene, CDR1 is SGHTA and CDR2 is FQGNSA. The CDR3 length is 16 residues. In DNA form, the CDR3 reads TGTGCCAGCAGTACAGGGTTGGGAGAACTTACCTACGAGCAGTACTTC. The encoded protein is CASSTGLGELTYEQYF.

The chain recombines TRBV15 with TRBJ2-5; unclear D gene. Trimming stripped 8 bases from V and 5 bases from J, with 12 bases between. The CDR3 loop spans 12 amino acids. The germline V gene has CDR1 LNHNV and CDR2 YYDKDF (reference sequence). The CDR3 DNA reads TGTGCCACCGCGGCAGGCCCGGAGACCCAGTACTTC. This translates into CATAAGPETQYF.

In its sample, this clone was seen a few times. The CDR3 region has the DNA TGTGCCAGCACCGAGGGAGGGTTCTGGCGTGGCTACACCTTC. Encoded protein: CASTEGGFWRGYTF. The chain combines TRBV6-6 with TRBJ1-2; D remains unclear. Germline-derived CDR1 and CDR2 are MNHNY and SVGAGI (reference sequence). This CDR3 has 14 amino acids. The ends were cut back, 7 bases at V and 7 bases at J, with 19 bases in the middle.

V gene TRBV13 combines with J gene TRBJ2-1; D is ambiguous. The CDR3 length is 13 residues. Germline V lookup: CDR1 PRHDT, CDR2 FYEKMQ (reference sequence). Deletions cut 0 bases from V and 9 bases from J, with 9 bases between. The CDR3 coding sequence is TGTGCCAGCAGCTTAGGGTCTAGTGTTGAGCAGTTCTTC. This gives the protein CASSLGSSVEQFF.

V usage is TRBV7-2 and J usage is TRBJ2-1, with a tentative D call TRBD1 (5 bases). The germline gives CDR1 SGHTA, CDR2 FQGNSA. This CDR3 has 12 amino acids. V gave up 4 bases and J gave up 8 bases, with 9 bases separating them. CDR3 DNA sequence: TGTGCCAGCAGCTCTCCAGGGTATGAGCAGTTCTTC. As protein: CASSSPGYEQFF.

As concerns this clone: Other DNA sequences of this sample code for an identical CDR3. The chain has TRBV28 and TRBJ2-7; D is possibly TRBD2 (6 bases). CDR1 MDHEN and CDR2 SYDVKM come from the germline V gene. The CDR3 totals 15 residues. V was trimmed by 2 bases and J by 2 bases, leaving 13 bases between them. CDR3 loop: CASSLSGGGTYEQYF. The CDR3 DNA sequence: TGTGCCAGCAGTTTAAGTGGAGGAGGGACCTACGAGCAGTACTTC.